This T cell receptor beta chain was captured in a study of OX40 agonist ivuxolimab in advanced cancers. Turning to the study itself: Of mixed ages from about 23 to 85 and averaging about 56 years, the group was over 80% male. Previous treatment with anti-PD-1, anti-PD-L1 or anti-CTLA-4 therapy was allowed; 30% to 50% had received some. Study results and limitations: Not determined was the antigen specificity of the expanded peripheral T cells. Low normalized T-cell clonal expansion was additionally recorded for some nonresponders.

Clones were sequenced by immunoSEQ multiplex PCR, and TCRdb holds only the in-frame ones, with some missing. Of some 83,000 clones detected, approximately 86% appear once; the ten largest clones hold just over 0.75%. There are 15 residues in the CDR3. The germline V gene has CDR1 LGHNA and CDR2 YNFKEQ. V trimming: 5 bases; J trimming: 2 bases; junction bases outside the gene matches: 4. About this clone itself: Its antigen is unidentified.

This sequence joins TRBV4-2 and TRBJ1-5; 9 bases fit TRBD1. The receptor comes from an adult with an advanced solid tumor such as melanoma, head and neck, liver or kidney cancer. Sample: CD4+ or CD8+ T cells sorted from blood, taken in a trial of the OX40 agonist ivuxolimab. The CDR3 region is CASSGDRGGNQPQHF. In nucleotides, the CDR3 is TGTGCCAGCAGCGGCGACAGGGGGGGCAATCAGCCCCAGCATTTT.